Following are 21 T cell receptor beta chains from one sample sequenced in a study of T cell responses to AZD1222 COVID-19 vaccine. Clones were read by immunoSEQ multiplex PCR, and TCRdb kept only the in-frame ones, dropping some. The table includes around 160,000 clones, under 95% detected once. The source material was peripheral blood, sampled 28 days after the second AZD1222 dose. The origin of the receptors is an adult who received the AZD1222 COVID-19 vaccine.

This clone was seen only once. The rearrangement joins TRBV6-2 or TRBV6-3 to TRBJ1-6, with D unresolved. Germline V CDR1 and CDR2: MNHEY, SVGEGT. Trimming took 0 bases from V and 11 from J, leaving 11 bases between them. This CDR3 is 14 amino acids long. CDR3 nucleotides: TGTGCCAGCAGTTACTCGGCAGGCCAAGCACCCCTCCACTTT. Encoded protein: CASSYSAGQAPLHF.

The CDR3 loop reads CASSEISWHTDTQYF. For the CDR3, the DNA is TGTGCCAGCAGTGAGATTAGCTGGCACACAGATACGCAGTATTTT. The chain uses TRBV6-1 and TRBJ2-3, with D uncertain. Germline CDR1 is MNHNS and CDR2 is SASEGT. V was cut by 3 bases and J by 2 bases, with 12 bases left in between. The CDR3 has 15 amino acids.

The chain employs TRBV14 and TRBJ1-2, with D possibly matching TRBD1 (5 bases). Germline V lookup: CDR1 SGHDN, CDR2 FVKESK. The CDR3 runs 16 residues. The V end lost 0 bases, the J end lost 2 bases, and 13 bases lay between the germline ends. The CDR3 DNA is TGTGCCAGCAGCCAAGAGGGAGACAGCGCAAACTATGGCTACACCTTC. Translating gives CASSQEGDSANYGYTF.

The chain is built from TRBV6-5 and TRBJ2-2; D is uncertain. Trimming cost V 6 bases and J 4 bases, with 9 bases left between them. CDR1 is MNHEY, CDR2 SVGAGI, per germline. CDR3 length: 13 residues. CDR3 DNA: TGTGCCAGCAGCCCCTACCTCACCGGGGAGCTGTTTTTT. Encoded protein: CASSPYLTGELFF.

This clone has a single count. The chain uses TRBV7-9 and TRBJ1-1, with 9 bases lining up with TRBD1. V lost 3 bases and J lost 1; bases outside the gene matches: 9. Germline V gene data show CDR1 as SEHNR and CDR2 as FQNEAQ (reference sequence). The CDR3 sequence is 17 residues long. CDR3 region: CASSLYRGHPRNTEAFF. In DNA form, the CDR3 reads TGTGCCAGCAGCTTGTACAGGGGGCACCCCCGGAACACTGAAGCTTTCTTT.

This clone was counted only a few times. J is TRBJ2-1 and V is TRBV6-5, with D unclear. The V end was cut by 1 base, the J end by 0 bases, with 7 bases between. The CDR3 sequence is 15 residues long. The germline CDR1 and CDR2 sequences are MNHEY and SVGAGI. The CDR3 protein is CASSYLASSYNEQFF. The CDR3 nucleotides read TGTGCCAGCAGTTACTTGGCCAGCTCCTACAATGAGCAGTTCTTC.

This rearrangement joins TRBV6-4 to TRBJ1-6; tentative D call: TRBD1 (5 bases). There are 14 residues in the CDR3. From germline, CDR1 is MRHNA and CDR2 SNTAGT. Trimming cost V 4 bases and J 7 bases, with 11 bases left between them. The CDR3 sequence is CASSAERQNSPLHF. Here the CDR3 DNA reads TGTGCCAGCAGTGCCGAGAGACAGAATTCACCCCTCCACTTT.

This chain joins TRBV28 and TRBJ2-2; 12 nucleotides line up with TRBD2. The CDR3 has 19 residues. V was pared by 6 bases and J by 3 bases, with 14 bases of the junction left unmatched. CDR1 and CDR2 (germline): MDHEN, SYDVKM. CDR3 nucleotides: TGTGCCAGCAGACTCAGGTCCCTAGCGGGAGGGCACGACACCGGGGAGCTGTTTTTT. It specifies CASRLRSLAGGHDTGELFF.

The genes are TRBV27 and TRBJ2-2; maybe TRBD2 (5 bases). Trimming took off 8 bases at V and 1 base at J, with 5 bases between the two ends. The CDR3 length is 12 residues. Germline CDR1 is MNHEY and CDR2 is SMNVEV (reference sequence). The CDR3 is CASAGNTGELFF. The CDR3 DNA sequence: TGTGCCAGCGCGGGGAACACCGGGGAGCTGTTTTTT.

The rearrangement uses TRBV28 and TRBJ1-6; tentative D call: TRBD1 (6 bases). V was shortened by 8 bases and J by 7 bases, with 12 bases between the two germline ends. Germline V CDR1 and CDR2: MDHEN, SYDVKM. The CDR3 length is 13 residues. In nucleotides, the CDR3 is TGTGCCAGCGTCGAGGGGGGGAATTCACCCCTCCACTTT. Its protein is CASVEGGNSPLHF.

The chain uses TRBV2 and TRBJ2-3; perhaps D is TRBD1 or TRBD2 (5 bases each). V was trimmed by 6 bases and J by 2 bases, leaving 24 bases between them. The CDR3 has 18 residues. Germline V gives CDR1 SNHLY, CDR2 FYNNEI. The CDR3 is CASRSDLSRDGYTDTQYF. For the CDR3, the DNA is TGTGCCAGCAGAAGTGACTTGAGCCGGGACGGCTACACAGATACGCAGTATTTT.

This clone was seen only once. The chain's CDR3 is CASSLAPERHNEQFF. The CDR3 region has the DNA TGTGCCAGCAGCTTAGCGCCGGAACGGCACAATGAGCAGTTCTTC. This chain links TRBV7-2 with TRBJ2-1, with unresolved D. Germline-derived CDR1 and CDR2 are SGHTA and FQGNSA. The CDR3 has 15 residues. Trimming stripped 0 bases from V and 5 bases from J, with 11 bases between.

The V gene is TRBV11-1, the J gene TRBJ1-5; D unresolved. This CDR3 contains 13 residues. Trimming cost V 3 bases and J 0 bases, with 3 bases left between them. CDR1 is SGHAT and CDR2 is FQDESV in the germline V gene (reference sequence). The CDR3 DNA follows: TGTGCCAGCAGCTTGAGTAGCAATCAGCCCCAGCATTTT. Its translation: CASSLSSNQPQHF.

The V call is TRBV4-2, the J call TRBJ2-3; 12 bases map to TRBD2. Trimming took 4 bases from V and 4 from J; bases not matched to a gene: 6. CDR3 length: 16 amino acids. The germline V gene has CDR1 LGHNA and CDR2 YNFKEQ. Here the CDR3 reads CASSRSTSGSPDTQYF. The CDR3 bases are TGTGCCAGCAGCCGATCGACTAGCGGGAGCCCAGATACGCAGTATTTT.

V gene TRBV18 combines with J gene TRBJ1-4; D ambiguous. The CDR3 totals 16 residues. Germline V gene data show CDR1 as KGHSH and CDR2 as LQKENI. The V and J ends lost 4 bases and 5 bases respectively, with 17 bases between them. CDR3 amino acids: CASSLFDLEANEKLFF. The CDR3 DNA sequence: TGTGCCAGCTCACTCTTTGACCTGGAGGCGAATGAAAAACTGTTTTTT. The full variable domain, completed using reference TRBV18 and TRBJ1-4, is NAGVMQNPRHLVRRRGQEARLRCSPMKGHSHVYWYRQLPEEGLKFMVYLQKENIIDESGMPKERFSAEFPKEGPSILRIQQVVRGDSAAYFCASSLFDLEANEKLFFGSGTQLSVL.

The chain has TRBV19 and TRBJ2-7; 11 nucleotides line up with TRBD2. Germline CDR1 reads LNHDA; CDR2 reads SQIVND (reference sequence). V trimming: 0 bases; J trimming: 3 bases; junction bases outside the gene matches: 1. The CDR3 spans 15 residues. CDR3: CASSIELAGVYEQYF. CDR3 DNA sequence: TGTGCCAGTAGTATAGAACTAGCGGGGGTCTACGAGCAGTACTTC.

This clone was detected only once. This chain connects TRBV5-4 to TRBJ1-5; TRBD1 might be the D (5 bases). With 4 bases removed from V and 0 bases from J, the gap between germline ends came to 8 bases. The CDR3 spans 14 residues. Germline V gene data show CDR1 as SGHNT and CDR2 as YYREEE (reference sequence). The CDR3 sequence: CASSIGHSNQPQHF. The CDR3 nucleotides read TGTGCCAGCAGCATAGGACATAGCAATCAGCCCCAGCATTTT.

This sequence joins TRBV19 and TRBJ1-5; weak D call: TRBD1 (6 bases). Germline assignment: CDR1 LNHDA and CDR2 SQIVND (reference sequence). This CDR3 has 15 amino acids. V was shortened by 3 bases and J by 1 base, with 10 bases between the two germline ends. The CDR3 DNA reads as TGTGCCAGTAGTATGGGCAGGGGAAGCAATCAGCCCCAGCATTTT. Encoded protein: CASSMGRGSNQPQHF.

The chain employs TRBV15 and TRBJ1-5; the D gene is possibly TRBD1 (6 bases). The CDR3 consists of 14 residues. Germline CDR1 LNHNV, CDR2 YYDKDF (reference sequence). V shed 5 bases and J shed 4 bases, with 12 bases lying between them. Written as DNA, the CDR3 is TGTGCCACCAGCTTATCAGGGGAAAATCAGCCCCAGCATTTT. Translated: CATSLSGENQPQHF.

The J gene is TRBJ2-2, the V gene TRBV19; tentative D call: TRBD2 (5 bases). Germline V gene sequence: CDR1 LNHDA, CDR2 SQIVND (reference sequence). CDR3 size: 16 residues. Trimming removed 6 bases at V and 3 bases at J, with 17 bases between. CDR3 protein: CASRPLDLRDTGELFF. The CDR3 DNA reads as TGTGCCAGTAGACCGCTCGACCTGCGGGACACCGGGGAGCTGTTTTTT.

The J gene is TRBJ2-7, the V gene TRBV5-8; D is uncertain. This CDR3 is 15 amino acids long. The germline V and J ends were trimmed by 0 bases and 0 bases, with 10 bases remaining between them. Per the germline V gene, CDR1 is SGHTS and CDR2 is YDEGEE. CDR3 sequence (DNA): TGTGCCAGCAGCTTGGGGGCAGGCAGCTCCTACGAGCAGTACTTC. Translation gives CASSLGAGSSYEQYF.